This T cell receptor beta chain was recovered during a study of blood T cells in healthy people across ages. The use of a sample-barcoded 5' primer and a J-beta primer mix characterized a second PCR of about 6 to 11 cycles. One entry per CDR3 protein, called by TCRdb with MiXCR from the 5' RACE reads. The data hold 1.8 million or so distinct CDR3 sequences, with around 40% observed a single time. In germline, CDR1 is KGHSH, CDR2 LQKENI. The V segment lost 8 bases and the J segment 0 bases; nucleotides outside the gene matches: 7. The CDR3 runs to 15 residues. This clonotype showed up many times. The rearrangement links TRBV18 to TRBJ2-1; 7 nucleotides align to TRBD2. Sequenced: blood. This sequence was found in a human donor in good health. CDR3 in amino acids: CASSPGGGSYNEQFF. In DNA form, the CDR3 reads TGTGCCAGCAGCCCGGGGGGTGGCTCCTACAATGAGCAGTTCTTC.